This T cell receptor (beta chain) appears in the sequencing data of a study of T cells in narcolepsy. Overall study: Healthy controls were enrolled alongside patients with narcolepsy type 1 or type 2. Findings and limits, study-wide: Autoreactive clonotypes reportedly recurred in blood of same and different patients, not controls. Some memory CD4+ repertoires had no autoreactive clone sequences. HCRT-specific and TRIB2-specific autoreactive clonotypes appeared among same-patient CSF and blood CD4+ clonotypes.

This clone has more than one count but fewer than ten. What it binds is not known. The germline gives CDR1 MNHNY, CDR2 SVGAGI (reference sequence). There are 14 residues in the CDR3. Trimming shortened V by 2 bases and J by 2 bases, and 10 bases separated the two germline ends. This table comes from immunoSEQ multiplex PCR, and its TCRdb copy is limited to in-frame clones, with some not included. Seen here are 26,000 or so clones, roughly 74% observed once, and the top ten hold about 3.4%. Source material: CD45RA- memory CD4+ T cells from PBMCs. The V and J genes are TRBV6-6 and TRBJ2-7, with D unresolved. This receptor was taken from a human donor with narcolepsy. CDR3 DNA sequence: TGTGCCAGCAGTTACCCGGGCGGAGCCTACGAGCAGTACTTC. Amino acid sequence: CASSYPGGAYEQYF.